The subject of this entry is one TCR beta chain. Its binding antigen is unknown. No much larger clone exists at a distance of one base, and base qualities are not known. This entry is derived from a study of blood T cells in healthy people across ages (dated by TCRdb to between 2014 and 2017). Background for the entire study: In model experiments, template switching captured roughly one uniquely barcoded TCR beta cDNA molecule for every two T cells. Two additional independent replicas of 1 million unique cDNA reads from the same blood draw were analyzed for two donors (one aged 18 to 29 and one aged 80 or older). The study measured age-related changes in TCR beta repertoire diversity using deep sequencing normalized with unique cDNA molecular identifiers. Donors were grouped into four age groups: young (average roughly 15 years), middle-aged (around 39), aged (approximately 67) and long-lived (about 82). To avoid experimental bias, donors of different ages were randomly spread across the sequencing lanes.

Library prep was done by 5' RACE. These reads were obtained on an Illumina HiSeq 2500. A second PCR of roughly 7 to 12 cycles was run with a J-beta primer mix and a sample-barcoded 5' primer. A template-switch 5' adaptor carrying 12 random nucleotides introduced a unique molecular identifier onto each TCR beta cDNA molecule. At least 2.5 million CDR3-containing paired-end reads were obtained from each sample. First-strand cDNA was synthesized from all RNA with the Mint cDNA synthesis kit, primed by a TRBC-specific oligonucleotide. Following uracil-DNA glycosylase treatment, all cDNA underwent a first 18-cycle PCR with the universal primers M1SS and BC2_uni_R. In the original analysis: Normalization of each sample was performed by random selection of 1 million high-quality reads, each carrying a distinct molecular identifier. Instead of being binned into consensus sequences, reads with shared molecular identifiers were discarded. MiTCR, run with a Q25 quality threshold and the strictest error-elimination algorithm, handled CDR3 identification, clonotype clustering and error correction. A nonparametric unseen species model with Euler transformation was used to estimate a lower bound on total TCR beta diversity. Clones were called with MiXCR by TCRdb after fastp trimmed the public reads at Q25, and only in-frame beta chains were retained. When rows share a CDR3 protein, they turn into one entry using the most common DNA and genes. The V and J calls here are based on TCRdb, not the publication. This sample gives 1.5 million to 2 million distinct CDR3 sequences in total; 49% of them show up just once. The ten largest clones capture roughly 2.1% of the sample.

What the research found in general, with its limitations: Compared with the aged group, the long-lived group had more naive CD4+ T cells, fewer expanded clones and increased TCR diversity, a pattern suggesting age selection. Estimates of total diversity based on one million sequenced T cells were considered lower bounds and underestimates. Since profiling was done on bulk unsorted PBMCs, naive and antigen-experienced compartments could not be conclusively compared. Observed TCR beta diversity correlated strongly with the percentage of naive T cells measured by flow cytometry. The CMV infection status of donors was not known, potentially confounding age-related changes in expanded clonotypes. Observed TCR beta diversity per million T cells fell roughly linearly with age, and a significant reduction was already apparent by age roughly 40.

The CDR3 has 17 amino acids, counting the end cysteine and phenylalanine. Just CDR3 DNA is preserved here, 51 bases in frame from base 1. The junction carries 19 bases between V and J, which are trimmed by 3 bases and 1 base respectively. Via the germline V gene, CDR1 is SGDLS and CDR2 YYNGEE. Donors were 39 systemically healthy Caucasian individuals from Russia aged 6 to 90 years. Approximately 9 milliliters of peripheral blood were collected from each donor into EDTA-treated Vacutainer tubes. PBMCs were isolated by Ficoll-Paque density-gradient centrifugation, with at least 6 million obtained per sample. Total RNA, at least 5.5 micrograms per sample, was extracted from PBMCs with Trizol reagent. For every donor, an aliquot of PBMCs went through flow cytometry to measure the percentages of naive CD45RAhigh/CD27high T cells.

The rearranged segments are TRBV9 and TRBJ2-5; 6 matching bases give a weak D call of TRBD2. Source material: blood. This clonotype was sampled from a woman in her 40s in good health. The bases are TGTGCCAGCAGCGCGTCAATCCCCTCGGGAGCCCAAGAGACCCAGTACTTC. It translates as CASSASIPSGAQETQYF.